Below are 22 T cell receptor beta chains sequenced from a single sample in a study of cytomegalovirus exposure and HLA in healthy donors. Primers: 60 Vbeta forward and 13 Jbeta reverse. The repertoire was sequenced with immunoSEQ multiplex PCR; TCRdb's copy has only in-frame clones and lacks some. The sample lists about 120,000 clones; 15% were seen once. Sequencing used PBMCs. The source is a woman aged 18-29 years in good health and CMV-seronegative.

This clone occurred a few times. The chain recombines TRBV6-6 with TRBJ1-5, with TRBD1 matching over 8 bases. This CDR3 has 14 amino acids. The J segment lost 9 bases and the V segment lost 2 bases, leaving 6 bases of the junction unmatched. The germline CDR1 and CDR2 sequences are MNHNY and SVGAGI (reference sequence). For the CDR3, the DNA is TGTGCCAGCAGTTACGAAACAGGGGGATCGCCCCAGCATTTT. It is translated as CASSYETGGSPQHF.

This sequence joins TRBV5-1 and TRBJ2-7; 9 bases are a match to TRBD1. Unmatched junction bases numbered 9, after V lost 4 bases and J lost 1 base. Germline loops: CDR1 SGHRS, CDR2 YFSETQ. The CDR3 has 16 amino acids. As DNA, the CDR3 is TGCGCCAGCAGCGTCCGGACAGGGGAAATATCCTACGAGCAGTACTTC. Its protein product is CASSVRTGEISYEQYF.

In this sample, this clone turned up a few times. The V and J genes are TRBV9 and TRBJ2-6; 12 bases are shared with TRBD1. Germline V CDR1 and CDR2: SGDLS, YYNGEE. The CDR3 totals 18 residues. Trimming removed 4 bases from V and 0 bases from J; junction bases left unmatched: 5. The CDR3 DNA is TGTGCCAGCAGCTTAGGGACAGGGGGCGCCTCTGGGGCCAACGTCCTGACTTTC. Translation: CASSLGTGGASGANVLTF.

This clone appeared a few times. The V gene is TRBV15, the J gene TRBJ2-2, with 11 bases matching TRBD1. Germline V lookup: CDR1 LNHNV, CDR2 YYDKDF (reference sequence). This CDR3 has 20 residues. The junction had 11 bases not matched to a gene; V was cut back by 0 bases and J by 2 bases. CDR3 bases: TGTGCCACCAGCAGAGATTTTTCTCTCAGGACAGGGGGCAACACCGGGGAGCTGTTTTTT. Amino acid sequence: CATSRDFSLRTGGNTGELFF.

The chain employs TRBV2 and TRBJ1-1; TRBD1 matches 8 bases. V shed 2 bases, J shed 11 bases, and the junction held 13 bases outside the gene matches. Per germline, CDR1 SNHLY and CDR2 FYNNEI. The CDR3 totals 15 residues. This CDR3 reads CASSETRTGRAGAFF. The CDR3 bases are TGTGCCAGCAGTGAAACTCGGACAGGGAGGGCGGGGGCTTTCTTT.

V gene TRBV7-2 combines with J gene TRBJ1-4, with D unclear. Trimming took off 5 bases at V and 7 bases at J, with 17 bases between the two ends. The CDR3 is 15 residues long. Germline V gene lookup returns CDR1 SGHTA and CDR2 FQGNSA. The CDR3: CASSRDNTRSEKLFF. In DNA form, the CDR3 reads TGTGCCAGCAGCCGCGATAACACGAGGAGTGAAAAACTGTTTTTT. The variable domain in full, completed from reference TRBV7-2 and TRBJ1-4, reads GAGVSQSPSNKVTEKGKDVELRCDPISGHTALYWYRQSLGQGLEFLIYFQGNSAPDKSGLPSDRFSAERTGGSVSTLTIQRTQQEDSAVYLCASSRDNTRSEKLFFGSGTQLSVL.

This chain uses TRBV9 with TRBJ2-3; tentative D call: TRBD1 (5 bases). The CDR3 length is 14 residues. Trimming pared 0 bases from V and 6 bases from J, leaving 11 bases between. Germline V gene sequence: CDR1 SGDLS, CDR2 YYNGEE. The CDR3 sequence is CASSVARALDTQYF. The CDR3 DNA is TGTGCCAGCAGCGTAGCCAGGGCTCTGGATACGCAGTATTTT.

The chain has TRBV4-1 and TRBJ2-1; D unresolved. The CDR3 runs 14 residues. Between the trimmed V and J ends, which lost 4 bases and 6 bases, there was a span of 13 bases. Germline loops: CDR1 MGHRA, CDR2 YSYEKL. CDR3 sequence reads: CASSPTTTSNEQFF. CDR3 DNA: TGCGCCAGCAGCCCCACTACAACGTCCAATGAGCAGTTCTTC.

The rearrangement uses TRBV28 and TRBJ2-7, with a weak D call TRBD2 (5 bases). Trimming removed 3 bases at V and 7 bases at J, with 10 bases between. The CDR3 is 12 residues long. The V gene's germline CDR1 is MDHEN and CDR2 SYDVKM. This chain's CDR3 is CASSFGLAEQYF. The DNA for the CDR3 is TGTGCCAGCAGTTTTGGGCTAGCTGAGCAGTACTTC.

J is TRBJ2-3 and V is TRBV27; 7 bases map to TRBD1. V shed 7 bases and J 5 bases; nucleotides not matched to a gene: 9. The germline CDR1 and CDR2 sequences are MNHEY and SMNVEV (reference sequence). The CDR3 has 14 amino acids. The CDR3 nucleotides are TGTGCCAGCAAAACAGAGGGGGCTGAAGATACGCAGTATTTT. Translated: CASKTEGAEDTQYF.

The chain has TRBV5-1 and TRBJ2-2, with 7 bases fitting TRBD2. The CDR3 is 15 residues long. J lost 5 bases, V lost 0 bases, and 4 bases had no gene match. Germline CDR1 is SGHRS and CDR2 is YFSETQ. This CDR3 reads CASSLEAGVTGELFF. The CDR3 DNA reads TGCGCCAGCAGCTTGGAGGCGGGAGTGACCGGGGAGCTGTTTTTT.

This clone was seen a handful of times. The chain couples TRBV4-3 to TRBJ1-1; perhaps TRBD1 as D (5 bases). The CDR3 covers 13 residues. V lost 1 base and J lost 5, with 8 bases in between. From germline, CDR1 is LGHNA and CDR2 YSLEER. The CDR3 spells CASSQAPGTEAFF. The CDR3 region has the DNA TGCGCCAGCAGCCAAGCCCCAGGGACTGAAGCTTTCTTT.

V is TRBV6-5 and J is TRBJ2-1; no clear D gene. This CDR3 is built from 13 residues. Trimming cost V 2 bases and J 5 bases, with 7 bases left between them. Germline CDR1 MNHEY, CDR2 SVGAGI. The CDR3 DNA reads TGTGCCAGCAGTTACGCGCTTAACAATGAGCAGTTCTTC. This translates into CASSYALNNEQFF.

V and J are TRBV15 and TRBJ2-3; D is ambiguous. The germline V and J ends were trimmed by 3 bases and 4 bases, with 11 bases remaining between them. Germline V gene lookup returns CDR1 LNHNV and CDR2 YYDKDF (reference sequence). CDR3 size: 14 residues. CDR3 DNA sequence: TGTGCCACCAGCAGTGCCGCGTTGGCAGATACGCAGTATTTT. It codes for CATSSAALADTQYF. The variable domain in full, completed from reference TRBV15 and TRBJ2-3, reads DAMVIQNPRYQVTQFGKPVTLSCSQTLNHNVMYWYQQKSSQAPKLLFHYYDKDFNNEADTPDNFQSRRPNTSFCFLDIRSPGLGDTAMYLCATSSAALADTQYFGPGTRLTVL.

V gene TRBV19 combines with J gene TRBJ1-1; the D is unclear. The CDR3 is 13 residues long. The V gene's germline CDR1 is LNHDA and CDR2 SQIVND (reference sequence). Trimming left V 6 bases short and J 5 bases short, with 13 bases between. The CDR3 sequence is CASRRVGITEAFF. CDR3 bases: TGTGCCAGTAGGCGCGTCGGGATTACTGAAGCTTTCTTT. Complete variable domain (other parts from reference TRBV19 and TRBJ1-1): DGGITQSPKYLFRKEGQNVTLSCEQNLNHDAMYWYRQDPGQGLRLIYYSQIVNDFQKGDIAEGYSVSREKKESFPLTVTSAQKNPTAFYLCASRRVGITEAFFGQGTRLTVV.

This clone was picked up a small number of times. The chain employs TRBV13 and TRBJ1-1, with a weak D call TRBD1 (5 bases). The ends were cut back, 7 bases at V and 10 bases at J, with 16 bases in the middle. Looked up from germline, CDR1 is PRHDT and CDR2 is FYEKMQ (reference sequence). The CDR3 has 12 amino acids. For the CDR3, the DNA is TGTGCCAGCACCCGAGGGAGGGGTAGAGCTTTCTTT. This encodes CASTRGRGRAFF.

This clone was observed a handful of times. J is TRBJ2-1 and V is TRBV28; 7 bases match TRBD1. V gave up 3 bases and J gave up 5 bases; unmatched junction bases: 4. CDR1 MDHEN and CDR2 SYDVKM come from the germline V gene. CDR3 length: 14 amino acids. CDR3 region: CASSFGDSDNEQFF. Here the CDR3 DNA reads TGTGCCAGCAGTTTTGGGGACAGCGACAATGAGCAGTTCTTC. The entire variable domain, with the rest obtained from reference TRBV28 and TRBJ2-1, is as follows: DVKVTQSSRYLVKRTGEKVFLECVQDMDHENMFWYRQDPGLGLRLIYFSYDVKMKEKGDIPEGYSVSREKKERFSLILESASTNQTSMYLCASSFGDSDNEQFFGPGTRLTVL.

The chain uses TRBV28 and TRBJ1-2, with 7 positions matching TRBD1. There are 13 residues in the CDR3. CDR1 is MDHEN, CDR2 SYDVKM, per germline. V shed 6 bases, J shed 4 bases, and the junction held 5 bases outside the gene matches. CDR3 sequence (DNA): TGTGCCAGCAGGCGGGACAGCCCCTATGGCTACACCTTC. As protein: CASRRDSPYGYTF.

The chain recombines TRBV29-1 with TRBJ1-2; maybe TRBD1 (6 bases). CDR3 length: 13 residues. V lost 7 bases and J 3 bases, leaving 15 bases between the germline ends. Germline-derived CDR1 and CDR2 are SQVTM and ANQGSEA. The CDR3 sequence is CSGRGPGDYGYTF. CDR3 in DNA: TGCAGCGGGCGGGGGCCAGGGGACTATGGCTACACCTTC.

The chain links TRBV6-1 to TRBJ2-1; 9 bases fit TRBD1. The CDR3 runs to 16 residues. Trimming took 4 bases from V and 4 from J; bases not matched to a gene: 8. Per the germline V gene, CDR1 is MNHNS and CDR2 is SASEGT. DNA of the CDR3: TGTGCCAGCAGTGTGTCGTCCGGGACAGGGTACAATGAGCAGTTCTTC. As protein: CASSVSSGTGYNEQFF.

This clone was counted between two and nine times. V and J are TRBV10-3 and TRBJ2-2; 7 nucleotides align to TRBD2. The CDR3 is 13 amino acids. From germline, CDR1 is ENHRY and CDR2 SYGVKD. V dropped 11 bases and J dropped 4; count of bases not matched to a gene: 7. This chain's CDR3 is CAHGDYLTGELFF. The CDR3 DNA reads as TGTGCCCACGGGGACTATCTCACCGGGGAGCTGTTTTTT.

The table lists this clone with a few counts. The rearrangement joins TRBV2 to TRBJ1-1; 9 nucleotides agree with TRBD1. V lost 8 bases to trimming and J lost 6 bases; unmatched junction nucleotides: 7. Germline assignment: CDR1 SNHLY and CDR2 FYNNEI. This CDR3 has 13 residues. This CDR3 reads CASGQGLGAEAFF. CDR3 nucleotides: TGTGCCAGCGGACAGGGGCTTGGGGCTGAAGCTTTCTTT. Supplemented by reference TRBV2 and TRBJ1-1, the full variable domain reads EPEVTQTPSHQVTQMGQEVILRCVPISNHLYFYWYRQILGQKVEFLVSFYNNEISEKSEIFDDQFSVERPDGSNFTLKIRSTKLEDSAMYFCASGQGLGAEAFFGQGTRLTVV.